This record looks at one T cell receptor (beta chain) sequence and its context. Its antigen remains unknown. This entry is derived from a study of cytomegalovirus exposure and HLA in healthy donors. Overall study results and limits: TCR beta V segments were, for the most part, productive about 87% or about 30% of the time in an earlier analysis. A later analysis reportedly identified an Asian-associated ancestry cluster as carrying fewer N-insertions than the approximately 670-donor mean. It is likely that the observed cluster of highly shared sequence variants was a sequencing artifact.

CDR1 and CDR2 from the germline V gene are GTSNPN and SVGIG (reference sequence). The V end lost 3 bases, the J end lost 4 bases, and 10 bases lay between the germline ends. The CDR3 sequence is 14 residues long. With 60 Vbeta and 13 Jbeta primers, the PCR was carried out. In the authors' methods: A later analysis counted roughly 74 million unique TCR beta chains, around 12 million shared. Profiling relied on immunoSEQ multiplex PCR, and the TCRdb table lists in-frame clones only, not all of them. V and J calls plus clone size are reproduced from that table; the DNA served to infer D and trimming. The profile shows 110,000 to 150,000 clones, over 75% of them singletons.

The genes are TRBV30 and TRBJ1-6; D is unclear. The receptor comes from a woman in her 30s in good health and CMV-seronegative. Sequencing was done on a sample of PBMCs. In nucleotides, the CDR3 is TGTGCCTGGAGCCGAATGACTTATAATTCACCCCTCCACTTT. This codes for CAWSRMTYNSPLHF.